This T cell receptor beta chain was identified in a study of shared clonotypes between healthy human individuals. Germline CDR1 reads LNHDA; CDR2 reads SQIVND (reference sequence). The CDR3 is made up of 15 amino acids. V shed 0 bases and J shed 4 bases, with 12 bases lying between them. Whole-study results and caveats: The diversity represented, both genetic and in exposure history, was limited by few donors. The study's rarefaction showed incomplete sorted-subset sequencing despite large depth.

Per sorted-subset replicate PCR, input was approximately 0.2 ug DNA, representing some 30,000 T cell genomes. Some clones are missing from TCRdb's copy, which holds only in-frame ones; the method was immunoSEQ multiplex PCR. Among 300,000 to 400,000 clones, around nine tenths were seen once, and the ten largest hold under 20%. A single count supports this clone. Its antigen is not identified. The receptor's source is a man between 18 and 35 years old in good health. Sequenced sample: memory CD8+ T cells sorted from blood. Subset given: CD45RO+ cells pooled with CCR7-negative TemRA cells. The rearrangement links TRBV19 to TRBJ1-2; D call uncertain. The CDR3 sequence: CASSIDPGIGYGYTF. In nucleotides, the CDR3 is TGTGCCAGTAGTATAGATCCGGGTATCGGCTATGGCTACACCTTC.